The 14 T cell receptor beta chains reported below all come from one sample, sequenced in a study of T cell responses to AZD1222 COVID-19 vaccine (dated by TCRdb to the early 2020s). Taken with the paper, the label for time point translates to: baseline before first vaccination. To prepare the library, the immunoSEQ multiplex PCR assay was applied. TCRdb retrieved this table from immuneACCESS and kept in-frame rearrangements only. Not all clones are present; in checked studies, unresolved V genes account for under half, and no reason is known for the remainder. Within this sample are 110,000 to 150,000 clones, with under 95% of them counted one time only. The ten top clones hold over 7.5% of the sample. This specimen was peripheral blood, taken on day 0 of AZD1222 vaccination. The source of these receptors is an adult in good health.

In nucleotides, the CDR3 is TGTGCCAGCAAACCCGGGACAGGAGGTGGCTACACCTTC. It yields the protein CASKPGTGGGYTF. The J gene is TRBJ1-2, the V gene TRBV27; 8 bases are a match to TRBD1. The CDR3 is 13 residues long. The V gene's germline CDR1 is MNHEY and CDR2 SMNVEV (reference sequence). V shed 7 bases and J 7 bases; nucleotides not matched to a gene: 8.

The rearrangement links TRBV6-5 to TRBJ2-7; D is uncertain. The germline V gene has CDR1 MNHEY and CDR2 SVGAGI. The CDR3 sequence is 12 residues long. The ends were cut back, 5 bases at V and 4 bases at J, with 9 bases in the middle. DNA for the CDR3: TGTGCCAGCAGTCCCGGCGGTTACGAGCAGTACTTC. Amino acids: CASSPGGYEQYF.

The CDR3 sequence: CASSTERGVSYNEQFF. The CDR3 DNA follows: TGTGCCAGTAGTACGGAGCGGGGGGTTTCCTACAATGAGCAGTTCTTC. V is TRBV19 and J is TRBJ2-1; 9 bases line up with TRBD2. Trimming cost V 4 bases and J 1 base; bases outside gene matches: 5. This CDR3 has 16 residues. CDR1 and CDR2 (germline): LNHDA, SQIVND (reference sequence).

The J gene is TRBJ1-5, the V gene TRBV6-4, with D unclear. CDR1 and CDR2 (germline): MRHNA, SNTAGT. This CDR3 region has 14 residues. Trimming shortened V by 4 bases and J by 2 bases, and 9 bases separated the two germline ends. CDR3 sequence: CASSARAGNQPQHF. The CDR3 DNA sequence: TGTGCCAGCAGTGCACGGGCCGGCAATCAGCCCCAGCATTTT.

The genes are TRBV4-3 and TRBJ2-5, with a tentative D call TRBD2 (6 bases). This CDR3 contains 13 residues. V lost 1 base and J lost 5, with 8 bases in between. CDR1 is LGHNA and CDR2 is YSLEER in the germline V gene. The CDR3 DNA reads TGCGCCAGCAGCCAAGCGGCGGGGGAGACCCAGTACTTC. Translating gives CASSQAAGETQYF.

The chain combines TRBV25-1 with TRBJ2-5, with 10 bases fitting TRBD2. Trimming removed 5 bases from V and 12 bases from J; junction bases left unmatched: 3. The CDR3 sequence is 11 residues long. The germline V gene has CDR1 MGHDK and CDR2 SYGVNS. The CDR3: CASSSGGAKYF. CDR3 in DNA: TGTGCCAGCAGTAGCGGGGGGGCGAAGTACTTC.

J is TRBJ2-3 and V is TRBV6-5; 7 nucleotides agree with TRBD1. CDR3 length: 15 residues. Losses at the gene ends were 5 bases for V and 5 bases for J; bases not matched to a gene: 10. Looked up from germline, CDR1 is MNHEY and CDR2 is SVGAGI. Here the CDR3 DNA reads TGTGCCAGCAGTCCCGGGACAGATTGGGGAGATACGCAGTATTTT. Translating gives CASSPGTDWGDTQYF.

The sample holds one count of this clone. J is TRBJ2-5 and V is TRBV18; a weak D match, TRBD2 (5 bases). This CDR3 is 14 amino acids long. CDR1 is KGHSH, CDR2 LQKENI, per germline. The V end was cut by 3 bases, the J end by 5 bases, with 13 bases between. In DNA, the CDR3 is TGTGCCAGCTCACCCGGACTGGGGATGGAGACCCAGTACTTC. Translated, it gives CASSPGLGMETQYF.

The chain's CDR3 is CASSSAGLPNTEAFF. CDR3 nucleotides: TGTGCCAGCAGCTCCGCAGGGCTCCCGAACACTGAAGCTTTCTTT. V is TRBV7-2 and J is TRBJ1-1; TRBD1 might be the D (5 bases). The germline V gene has CDR1 SGHTA and CDR2 FQGNSA. Deletions cut 4 bases from V and 1 base from J, with 13 bases between. The CDR3 runs to 15 residues.

In its sample, this clone was seen once. This chain links TRBV7-9 with TRBJ1-6; no definite D call. Per germline, CDR1 SEHNR and CDR2 FQNEAQ (reference sequence). V gave up 3 bases and J gave up 18 bases, with 18 bases separating them. The length of the CDR3 is 13 residues. CDR3 DNA: TGTGCCAGCAGCTTTAATGATCCTGATCGTACCCACTTT. Translation gives CASSFNDPDRTHF.

The V and J genes are TRBV7-3 and TRBJ2-2; 11 bases agree with TRBD2. The CDR3 runs to 16 residues. V shed 1 base and J 6 bases; nucleotides not matched to a gene: 4. Germline V gene sequence: CDR1 SGHTA, CDR2 FQGTGA. CDR3 sequence (DNA): TGTGCCAGCAGCTTAATCGCGACTAGCGGGGCCGGGGAGCTGTTTTTT. Protein sequence: CASSLIATSGAGELFF.

This rearrangement joins TRBV21-1 to TRBJ2-7. TRBV21-1 is labeled a pseudogene. The length of the CDR3 is 13 residues. CDR3 DNA sequence: TGTGCCAGCAGCAAAGGGGACCTCTACGAGCAGTACTTC. This encodes CASSKGDLYEQYF.

The V gene is TRBV5-6, the J gene TRBJ1-1, with 10 nucleotides matching TRBD1. CDR3 length equals 17 residues. The ends lost 2 bases at V and 1 base at J; junction bases unmatched: 8. CDR1 and CDR2 (germline): SGHDT, YYEEEE. The CDR3 DNA is TGTGCCAGCAGCTTTGGGGGGACAGGGGATGGGAACACTGAAGCTTTCTTT. It codes for CASSFGGTGDGNTEAFF.

V and J are TRBV10-3 and TRBJ1-4, with no clear D. The CDR3 contains 14 residues. The V and J ends lost 0 bases and 8 bases respectively, with 10 bases between them. In germline, CDR1 is ENHRY, CDR2 SYGVKD. The CDR3 is CAISESLGWEKLFF. The CDR3 DNA reads as TGTGCCATCAGTGAGTCTCTGGGATGGGAAAAACTGTTTTTT.